Each of the 10 T cell receptor beta chains below was sequenced from the same sample in a study of T cells in Graves' hyperthyroidism and ophthalmopathy. Authors of the study amplified TCR beta CDR3 regions from RNA transcripts. TCR CDR3 regions were first amplified by RT-PCR with HTBI primers. TCRdb re-called the multiplex PCR reads through MiXCR, storing one row per CDR3 protein. The sample carries over 700,000 distinct CDR3 sequences, 35% to 40% recorded once. Sequencing was done on a sample of blood. These receptors all stem from a man between 18 and 29 years old with Graves' hyperthyroidism.

This clonotype was observed a handful of times. This sequence joins TRBV25-1 and TRBJ2-6, with TRBD2 matching over 8 bases. V lost 7 bases, J lost 2 bases, and 10 bases stayed unmatched. The length of the CDR3 is 17 residues. Per germline, CDR1 MGHDK and CDR2 SYGVNS. Here the CDR3 DNA reads TGTGCCAGCACGCCGGGGACTAGTGCGGCTGGGGCCAACGTCCTGACTTTC. It translates to CASTPGTSAAGANVLTF.

V usage is TRBV7-2 and J usage is TRBJ2-7; D may correspond to TRBD1 or TRBD2 (5 bases each). Germline V gene sequence: CDR1 SGHTA, CDR2 FQGNSA. This CDR3 spans 15 amino acids. Trimming left V 4 bases short and J 2 bases short, with 15 bases between. This CDR3 reads CASSSPGRTPYEQYF. CDR3 in DNA: TGTGCCAGCAGCTCTCCGGGACGGACCCCCTACGAGCAGTACTTC. Variable domain in full (rest from reference TRBV7-2 and TRBJ2-7): GAGVSQSPSNKVTEKGKDVELRCDPISGHTALYWYRQSLGQGLEFLIYFQGNSAPDKSGLPSDRFSAERTGGSVSTLTIQRTQQEDSAVYLCASSSPGRTPYEQYFGPGTRLTVT.

This clonotype was counted many times. The CDR3 here is CSVGPNRGGNYGYTF. DNA for the CDR3: TGCAGCGTCGGCCCTAACAGGGGGGGTAACTATGGCTACACCTTC. This chain connects TRBV29-1 to TRBJ1-2, with TRBD1 matching 8 bases. CDR3 length equals 15 residues. CDR1 SQVTM and CDR2 ANQGSEA come from the germline V gene. With V trimmed by 6 bases and J by 1 base, 10 bases remained unmatched. Full variable domain (remainder filled in from reference TRBV29-1 and TRBJ1-2): SAVISQKPSRDICQRGTSLTIQCQVDSQVTMMFWYRQQPGQSLTLIATANQGSEATYESGFVIDKFPISRPNLTFSTLTVSNMSPEDSSIYLCSVGPNRGGNYGYTFGSGTRLTVV.

In its sample, this clonotype was seen many times. The chain combines TRBV2 with TRBJ1-3, with 8 nucleotides matching TRBD1. With 6 bases clipped from V and 7 bases from J, the junction kept 14 bases outside the gene matches. Germline loops: CDR1 SNHLY, CDR2 FYNNEI. The CDR3 has 16 amino acids. The DNA of the CDR3 is TGTGCCAGCAGCCCTACCACAGGGGGTATATTGAACACCATATATTTT. The encoded protein is CASSPTTGGILNTIYF.

About this clonotype: Since a much larger clone is just one base distant, this may be a read error. The V gene is TRBV9, the J gene TRBJ1-5; possibly TRBD1 for D (5 bases). CDR3 size: 14 residues. Trimming pared 0 bases from V and 5 bases from J, leaving 9 bases between. Germline lookup yields CDR1 SGDLS and CDR2 YYNGEE. DNA for the CDR3: TGTGCCAGCAGCGTAGGGGGCGACGATCAGCCCCAGCATTTT. This codes for CASSVGGDDQPQHF.

The sample holds a few counts of this clonotype. The chain joins TRBV6-5 to TRBJ2-7, with D tentatively TRBD1 (5 bases). V gave up 5 bases and J gave up 6 bases, with 17 bases separating them. Germline CDR1 and CDR2: MNHEY and SVGAGI. This CDR3 is built from 14 residues. In nucleotides, the CDR3 is TGTGCCAGCAGTCCCGCCACAGGTCGGCTCGAGCAGTACTTC. It translates to CASSPATGRLEQYF.

Worth noting for this clonotype: Being one base from a much bigger clone, this may be a read error. The chain uses TRBV10-3 and TRBJ2-5; D not resolved. The CDR3 contains 13 residues. The V gene lost 6 bases and the J gene lost 5 bases, with 13 bases spanning the gap. Germline CDR1 and CDR2: ENHRY and SYGVKD. In DNA, the CDR3 is TGTGCCATCAGCCATCCTAACCGGGAGACCCAGTACTTC. Residues: CAISHPNRETQYF.

Ten or more counts support this clonotype. The V gene is TRBV7-9, the J gene TRBJ2-7; D is ambiguous. The CDR3 has 14 amino acids. V lost 5 bases, J lost 0 bases, and 11 bases lay in between. CDR1 and CDR2 (germline): SEHNR, FQNEAQ (reference sequence). The CDR3 DNA sequence: TGTGCCAGCAGCCATCGGGTCACCTCCTACGAGCAGTACTTC. Its protein is CASSHRVTSYEQYF.

This clonotype turned up a few times. The junction shows a germline mismatch at one end, possibly a read error. The V call is TRBV7-2, the J call TRBJ2-7; D ambiguous. CDR1 is SGHTA, CDR2 FQGNSA, per germline. This CDR3 has 13 amino acids. The chain's CDR3 is CASSPLPGQEQYF. The CDR3 coding sequence is TGCGCCAGCAGCCCGCTACCCGGTCAGGAGCAGTACTTC.

V is TRBV7-9 and J is TRBJ1-1; TRBD1 agrees at 8 bases. J was trimmed by 5 bases and V by 5 bases; bases with no gene match: 7. This CDR3 is 14 amino acids long. Germline loops: CDR1 SEHNR, CDR2 FQNEAQ (reference sequence). CDR3 DNA: TGTGCCAGCAGCACCCAGGGGGCAAAAACTGAAGCTTTCTTT. Encoded protein: CASSTQGAKTEAFF.